Below, 5 T cell receptor beta chains from the same sample are listed, as sequenced in a study of blood T cell repertoires in COVID-19 (dated by TCRdb to about 2020). The library was obtained by the immunoSEQ multiplex PCR assay. TCRdb took over this immuneACCESS table, retaining in-frame rearrangements with V and J assigned. Such tables are incomplete; in checked studies, under half of the missing clones stem from an unresolved V gene, and the remainder is unexplained. The sample records 110,000 or so clones, about three quarters of which are singletons. The top ten clonotypes cover less than 20% of the sample. Sequencing was carried out using peripheral blood. The receptors were gathered from a woman between 70 and 85 years old with acute or convalescent COVID-19.

This chain uses TRBV4-1 with TRBJ1-6; TRBD1 is a possible D gene (5 bases). The V gene lost 3 bases and the J gene lost 11 bases, with 11 bases spanning the gap. This CDR3 comprises 13 residues. Germline CDR1 reads MGHRA; CDR2 reads YSYEKL. The CDR3 DNA reads as TGCGCCAGCAGCCAGTGGGGCGGAGCACCCCTCCACTTT. Translating it yields CASSQWGGAPLHF.

The chain combines TRBV4-1 with TRBJ2-3; the match to TRBD2 covers 11 bases. This CDR3 comprises 17 residues. V shed 0 bases and J 6 bases; nucleotides not matched to a gene: 8. Germline V gene data show CDR1 as MGHRA and CDR2 as YSYEKL. CDR3 sequence (DNA): TGCGCCAGCAGCCAAGATATGACTAGCGGGGTCAAGGATACGCAGTATTTT. It yields the protein CASSQDMTSGVKDTQYF.

The CDR3 sequence is CASSESRGLAGATTHEQYF. In nucleotides, the CDR3 is TGCGCCAGCAGTGAGTCTAGGGGACTAGCGGGGGCTACCACCCACGAGCAGTACTTC. The V and J genes are TRBV10-2 and TRBJ2-7; 14 bases are a match to TRBD2. This CDR3 has 19 residues. V lost 0 bases, J lost 5 bases, and 12 bases stayed unmatched. Germline V lookup: CDR1 WSHSY, CDR2 SAAADI.

This clone came up a few times. This chain links TRBV28 with TRBJ2-3, with TRBD2 matching over 9 bases. CDR1 and CDR2 from the germline V gene are MDHEN and SYDVKM. CDR3 size: 15 residues. Trimming took 6 bases from V and 2 from J; bases not matched to a gene: 6. The CDR3 DNA reads as TGTGCCAGCAGGGGAGCGGGGGGTCCCACAGATACGCAGTATTTT. Its protein is CASRGAGGPTDTQYF.

V and J are TRBV27 and TRBJ2-1; 15 positions agree with TRBD2. Trimming cost V 1 base and J 10 bases; bases outside gene matches: 8. CDR1 is MNHEY and CDR2 is SMNVEV in the germline V gene (reference sequence). The CDR3 totals 17 residues. CDR3 residues: CASSLWRTSGGGREQFF. The CDR3 DNA follows: TGTGCCAGCAGTTTATGGAGGACTAGCGGGGGGGGTAGGGAGCAGTTCTTC.